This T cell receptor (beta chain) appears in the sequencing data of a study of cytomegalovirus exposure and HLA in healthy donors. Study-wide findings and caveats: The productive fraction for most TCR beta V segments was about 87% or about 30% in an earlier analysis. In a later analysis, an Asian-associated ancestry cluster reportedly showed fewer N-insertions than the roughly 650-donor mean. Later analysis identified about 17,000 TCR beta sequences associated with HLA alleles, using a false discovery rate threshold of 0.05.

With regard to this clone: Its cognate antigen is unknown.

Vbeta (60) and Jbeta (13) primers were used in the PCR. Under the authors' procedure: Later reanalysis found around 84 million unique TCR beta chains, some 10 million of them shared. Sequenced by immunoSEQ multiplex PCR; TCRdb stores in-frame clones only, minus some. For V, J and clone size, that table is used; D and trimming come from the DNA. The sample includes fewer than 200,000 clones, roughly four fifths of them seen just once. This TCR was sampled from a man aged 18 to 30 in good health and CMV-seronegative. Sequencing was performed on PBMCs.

This CDR3 reads CAWNLGSYEQYF. DNA of the CDR3: TGTGCCTGGAATCTCGGGTCCTACGAGCAGTACTTC. The rearrangement joins TRBV30 to TRBJ2-7; D call uncertain. The germline V gene encodes CDR1 GTSNPN and CDR2 SVGIG (reference sequence). V lost 4 bases and J 1 base, leaving 8 bases between the germline ends. The CDR3 loop spans 12 amino acids.